Sequencing of this TCR beta chain was carried out in a study of blood T cell repertoires in COVID-19. Here immunoSEQ multiplex PCR was the method, and the copy in TCRdb shows in-frame clones only, minus some. The sample contains 130,000 or so clones, about 80% of which appear only once. Those who participated ranged in age from roughly 18 to 89 years and resided in under 25 US areas. This receptor was identified in a middle-aged man who had recovered from COVID-19. The sample consisted of PBMCs or T cells enriched from blood (not recorded which).

CDR3 loop: CASSFTPRDSYGYTF. The DNA of the CDR3 is TGTGCCAGCAGTTTTACACCACGGGACTCCTATGGCTACACCTTC. The V call is TRBV27, the J call TRBJ1-2, with TRBD1 as a possible D gene (5 bases). This CDR3 contains 15 residues. The germline gives CDR1 MNHEY, CDR2 SMNVEV (reference sequence). V was shortened by 3 bases and J by 4 bases, with 15 bases between the two germline ends.